The T cell receptor (beta chain) under discussion was sequenced for a study of T cell responses to AZD1222 COVID-19 vaccine. On the study more broadly: Second doses at about 4 or about 12 weeks were pooled.

Findings and caveats of the study: Without day 14 samples, only post-peak T cell repertoires were studied. Mostly white British, mostly female donors; authors suggested clonal diversity may be underestimated.

With 0 bases clipped from V and 6 bases from J, the junction kept 5 bases outside the gene matches. Germline V CDR1 and CDR2: MNHNY, SVGAGI (reference sequence). The CDR3 consists of 14 residues. Generated by immunoSEQ multiplex PCR, the TCRdb table keeps only in-frame clones and is missing some. The profile covers approximately 180,000 clones, with just over 90% appearing a single time and roughly 3.1% taken by the ten largest. About this clone: Its antigen is unknown.

This rearrangement joins TRBV6-6 to TRBJ2-7, with 7 positions matching TRBD2. The TCR sequence derives from an adult in good health. The sample was peripheral blood, taken on day 0 of AZD1222 vaccination. The CDR3 protein is CASSYSGGGPEQYF. In DNA form, the CDR3 reads TGTGCCAGCAGTTACTCCGGGGGAGGGCCCGAGCAGTACTTC.